This T cell receptor beta chain came from a study of shared clonotypes between healthy human individuals. General observations from the study: Estimated clonotype richness was generally higher in naive than memory subsets.

Concerning this clone itself: The antigen is unknown.

Terminally differentiated effector memory CD45RA+ cells were excluded from the naive CD8 cells, which were CD45RO-negative and positively selected for CCR7. Profiling relied on immunoSEQ multiplex PCR, and the TCRdb table lists in-frame clones only, not all of them. The sample yields around 2.1 million clones, 93% seen once. The origin of this receptor is a man between 18 and 35 years old in good health. Some clones in this sample may be carry-over from other donors' samples. The sequencing input was naive CD8+ T cells from PBMCs.

For the CDR3, the DNA is TGTGCCACCACTTCGGACAGGGGGAACACTGAAGCTTTCTTT. Its translation: CATTSDRGNTEAFF. This rearrangement joins TRBV15 to TRBJ1-1; 9 positions match TRBD1. The V gene's germline CDR1 is LNHNV and CDR2 YYDKDF (reference sequence). This CDR3 contains 14 residues. J was trimmed by 1 base and V by 7 bases; bases with no gene match: 4.